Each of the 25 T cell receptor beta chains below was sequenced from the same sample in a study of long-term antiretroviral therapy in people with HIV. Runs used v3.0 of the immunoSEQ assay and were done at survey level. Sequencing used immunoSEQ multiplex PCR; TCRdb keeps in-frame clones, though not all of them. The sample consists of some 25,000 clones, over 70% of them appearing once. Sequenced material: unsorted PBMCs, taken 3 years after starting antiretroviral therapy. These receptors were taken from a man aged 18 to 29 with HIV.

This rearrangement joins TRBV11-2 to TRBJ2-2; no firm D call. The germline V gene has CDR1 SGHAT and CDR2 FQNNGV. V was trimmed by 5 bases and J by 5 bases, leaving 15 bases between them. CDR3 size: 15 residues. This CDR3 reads CASSPSGPQTGELFF. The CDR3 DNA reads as TGTGCCAGCAGCCCCTCAGGTCCCCAAACCGGGGAGCTGTTTTTT.

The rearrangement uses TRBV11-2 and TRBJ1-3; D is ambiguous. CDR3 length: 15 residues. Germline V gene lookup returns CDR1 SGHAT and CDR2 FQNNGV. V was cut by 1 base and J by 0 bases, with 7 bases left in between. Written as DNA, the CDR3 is TGTGCCAGCAGCTTAGGAGTGGTCTCTGGAAACACCATATATTTT. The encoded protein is CASSLGVVSGNTIYF.

CDR3 in DNA: TGTGCCAGCAGCTTAGCGCGGGGCGTGTCTAGCACAGATACGCAGTATTTT. This encodes CASSLARGVSSTDTQYF. The chain joins TRBV7-6 to TRBJ2-3, with D tentatively TRBD2 (6 bases). The CDR3 runs 17 residues. From germline, CDR1 is SGHVS and CDR2 FNYEAQ. Deletions cut 0 bases from V and 0 bases from J, with 13 bases between. The full variable domain, in which reference TRBV7-6 and TRBJ2-3 provide the parts outside the CDR3, is GAGVSQSPRYKVTKRGQDVALRCDPISGHVSLYWYRQALGQGPEFLTYFNYEAQQDKSGLPNDRFSAERPEGSISTLTIQRTEQRDSAMYRCASSLARGVSSTDTQYFGPGTRLTVL.

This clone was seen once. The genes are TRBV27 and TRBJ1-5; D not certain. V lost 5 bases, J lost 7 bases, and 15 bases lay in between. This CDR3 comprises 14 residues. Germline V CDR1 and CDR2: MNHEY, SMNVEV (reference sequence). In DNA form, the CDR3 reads TGTGCCAGCAGTGAGCTGGTTGGCAGCCAGCCCCAGCATTTT. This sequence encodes CASSELVGSQPQHF.

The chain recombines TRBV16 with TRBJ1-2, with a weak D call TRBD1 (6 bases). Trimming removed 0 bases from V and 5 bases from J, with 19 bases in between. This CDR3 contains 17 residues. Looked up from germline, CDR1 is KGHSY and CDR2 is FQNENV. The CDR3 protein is CASSQSPDSPLGYGYTF. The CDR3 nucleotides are TGTGCCAGCAGCCAATCCCCGGACAGCCCATTAGGGTATGGCTACACCTTC.

The CDR3 coding sequence is TGTGCCAGCAACAGACAGGGCATTAGCAATCAGCCCCAGCATTTT. Translation: CASNRQGISNQPQHF. This rearrangement joins TRBV2 to TRBJ1-5, with 7 bases identical to TRBD1. Germline values: CDR1 SNHLY, CDR2 FYNNEI. This CDR3 is 15 amino acids long. V trimming: 7 bases; J trimming: 0 bases; junction bases outside the gene matches: 6. Full variable domain (rest looked up from reference TRBV2 and TRBJ1-5): EPEVTQTPSHQVTQMGQEVILRCVPISNHLYFYWYRQILGQKVEFLVSFYNNEISEKSEIFDDQFSVERPDGSNFTLKIRSTKLEDSAMYFCASNRQGISNQPQHFGDGTRLSIL.

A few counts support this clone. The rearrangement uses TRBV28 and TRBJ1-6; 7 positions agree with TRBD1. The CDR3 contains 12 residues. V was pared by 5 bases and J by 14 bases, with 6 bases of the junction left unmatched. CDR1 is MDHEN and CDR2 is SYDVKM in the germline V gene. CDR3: CASSPRGKALHF. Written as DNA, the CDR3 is TGTGCCAGCAGTCCCAGGGGGAAGGCCCTCCACTTT.

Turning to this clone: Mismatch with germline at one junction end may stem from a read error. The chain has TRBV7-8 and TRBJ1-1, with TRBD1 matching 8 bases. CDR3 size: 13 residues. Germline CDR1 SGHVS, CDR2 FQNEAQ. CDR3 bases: TGTGCCAGCAGTTTAGACAGGGGCACTGAAGCTTTCTTT. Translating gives CASSLDRGTEAFF.

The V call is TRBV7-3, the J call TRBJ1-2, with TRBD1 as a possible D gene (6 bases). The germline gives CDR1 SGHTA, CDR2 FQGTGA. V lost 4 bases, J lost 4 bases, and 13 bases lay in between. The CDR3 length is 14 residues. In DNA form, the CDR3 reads TGTGCCAGCAGCTCTCAATCAGGGGTCTATGGCTACACCTTC. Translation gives CASSSQSGVYGYTF.

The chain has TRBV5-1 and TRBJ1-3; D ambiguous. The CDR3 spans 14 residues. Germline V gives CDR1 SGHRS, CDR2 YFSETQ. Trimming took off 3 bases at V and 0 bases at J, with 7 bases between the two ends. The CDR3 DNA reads TGCGCCAGCAGCTCCCTTTCCTCTGGAAACACCATATATTTT. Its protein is CASSSLSSGNTIYF.

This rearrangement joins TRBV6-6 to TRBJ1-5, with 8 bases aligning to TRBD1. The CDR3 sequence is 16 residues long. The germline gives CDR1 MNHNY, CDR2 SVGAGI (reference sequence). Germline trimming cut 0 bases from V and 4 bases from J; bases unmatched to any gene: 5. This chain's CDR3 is CASSYSTGGGNQPQHF. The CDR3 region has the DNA TGTGCCAGCAGTTACTCAACAGGGGGGGGAAATCAGCCCCAGCATTTT.

The CDR3 sequence is CAISESTAGAYNEQFF. Written as DNA, the CDR3 is TGTGCCATCAGTGAGTCGACGGCGGGGGCTTACAATGAGCAGTTCTTC. The chain joins TRBV10-3 to TRBJ2-1; possibly TRBD2 for D (7 bases). The CDR3 length is 16 residues. Trimming cost V 0 bases and J 4 bases, with 13 bases left between them. CDR1 and CDR2 from the germline V gene are ENHRY and SYGVKD.

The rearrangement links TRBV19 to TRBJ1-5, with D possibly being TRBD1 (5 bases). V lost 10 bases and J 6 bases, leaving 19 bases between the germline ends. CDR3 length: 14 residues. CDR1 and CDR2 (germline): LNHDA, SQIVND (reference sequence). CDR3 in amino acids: CATSRQLSTQPQHF. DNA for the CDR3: TGTGCCACATCGAGACAGTTGTCTACTCAGCCCCAGCATTTT. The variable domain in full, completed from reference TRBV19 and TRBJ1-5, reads DGGITQSPKYLFRKEGQNVTLSCEQNLNHDAMYWYRQDPGQGLRLIYYSQIVNDFQKGDIAEGYSVSREKKESFPLTVTSAQKNPTAFYLCATSRQLSTQPQHFGDGTRLSIL.

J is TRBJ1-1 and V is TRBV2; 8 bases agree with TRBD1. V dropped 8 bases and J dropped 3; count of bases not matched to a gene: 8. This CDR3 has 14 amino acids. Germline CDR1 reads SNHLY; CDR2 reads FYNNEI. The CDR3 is CASGRQGADTEAFF. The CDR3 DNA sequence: TGTGCCAGCGGACGCCAGGGGGCTGACACTGAAGCTTTCTTT.

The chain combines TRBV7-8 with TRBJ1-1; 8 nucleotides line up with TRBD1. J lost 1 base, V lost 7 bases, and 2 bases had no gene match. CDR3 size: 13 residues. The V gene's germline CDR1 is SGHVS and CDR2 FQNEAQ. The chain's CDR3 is CASTQGANTEAFF. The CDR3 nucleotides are TGTGCCAGCACCCAGGGGGCGAACACTGAAGCTTTCTTT.

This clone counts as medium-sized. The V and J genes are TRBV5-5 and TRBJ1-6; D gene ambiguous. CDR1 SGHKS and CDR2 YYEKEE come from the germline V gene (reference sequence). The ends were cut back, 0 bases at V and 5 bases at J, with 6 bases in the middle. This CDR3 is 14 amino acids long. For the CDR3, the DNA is TGTGCCAGCAGCTTGGCGCGGCATAATTCACCCCTCCACTTT. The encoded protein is CASSLARHNSPLHF.

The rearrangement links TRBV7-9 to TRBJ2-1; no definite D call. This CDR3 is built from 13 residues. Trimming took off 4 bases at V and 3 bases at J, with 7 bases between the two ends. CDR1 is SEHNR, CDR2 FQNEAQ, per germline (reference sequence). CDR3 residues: CASSSTSYNEQFF. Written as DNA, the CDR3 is TGTGCCAGCAGCTCGACCAGCTACAATGAGCAGTTCTTC.

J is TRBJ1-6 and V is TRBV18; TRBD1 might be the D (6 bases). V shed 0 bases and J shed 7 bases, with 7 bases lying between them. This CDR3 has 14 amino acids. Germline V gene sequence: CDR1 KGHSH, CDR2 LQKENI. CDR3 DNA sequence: TGTGCCAGCTCACCACCGGGACAAAATTCACCCCTCCACTTT. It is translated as CASSPPGQNSPLHF.

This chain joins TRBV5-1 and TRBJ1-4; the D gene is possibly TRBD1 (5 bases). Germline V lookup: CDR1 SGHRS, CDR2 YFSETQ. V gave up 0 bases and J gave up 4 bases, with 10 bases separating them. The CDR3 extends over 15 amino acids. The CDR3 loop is CASSLEGTVNEKLFF. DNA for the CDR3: TGCGCCAGCAGCTTGGAGGGGACGGTTAATGAAAAACTGTTTTTT.

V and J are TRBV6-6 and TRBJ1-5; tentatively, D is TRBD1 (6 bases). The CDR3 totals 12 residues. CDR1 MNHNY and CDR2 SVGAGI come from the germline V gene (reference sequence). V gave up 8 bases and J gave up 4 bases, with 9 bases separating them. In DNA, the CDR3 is TGTGCCAGCCTACAGGGTAATCAGCCCCAGCATTTT. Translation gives CASLQGNQPQHF.

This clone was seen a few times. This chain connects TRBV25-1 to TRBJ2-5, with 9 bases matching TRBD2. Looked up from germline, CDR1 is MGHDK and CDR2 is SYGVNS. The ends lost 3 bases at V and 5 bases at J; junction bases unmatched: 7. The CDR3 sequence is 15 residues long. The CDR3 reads CASSDGGGAPETQYF. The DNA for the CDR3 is TGTGCCAGCAGTGATGGCGGGGGGGCCCCCGAGACCCAGTACTTC.

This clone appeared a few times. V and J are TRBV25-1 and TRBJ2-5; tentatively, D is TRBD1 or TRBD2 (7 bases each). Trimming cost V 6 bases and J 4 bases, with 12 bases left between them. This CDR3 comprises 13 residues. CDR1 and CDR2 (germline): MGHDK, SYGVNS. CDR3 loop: CASSQGGLETQYF. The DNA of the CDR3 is TGTGCCAGCAGCCAGGGGGGGCTAGAGACCCAGTACTTC.

The CDR3 DNA reads as TGTGCCAGCAGTTCCGGACAGGGGCCAATCTCCTATGGCTACACCTTC. Its protein is CASSSGQGPISYGYTF. The V gene is TRBV6-5, the J gene TRBJ1-2, with 9 bases lining up with TRBD1. The germline V gene encodes CDR1 MNHEY and CDR2 SVGAGI. V shed 4 bases and J 4 bases; nucleotides not matched to a gene: 10. The CDR3 runs 16 residues.

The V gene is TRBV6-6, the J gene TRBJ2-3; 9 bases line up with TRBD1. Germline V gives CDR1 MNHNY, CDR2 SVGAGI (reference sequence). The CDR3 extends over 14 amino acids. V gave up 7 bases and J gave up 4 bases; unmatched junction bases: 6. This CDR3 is CASIEQGAADTQYF. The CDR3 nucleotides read TGTGCCAGCATTGAACAGGGGGCGGCAGATACGCAGTATTTT.

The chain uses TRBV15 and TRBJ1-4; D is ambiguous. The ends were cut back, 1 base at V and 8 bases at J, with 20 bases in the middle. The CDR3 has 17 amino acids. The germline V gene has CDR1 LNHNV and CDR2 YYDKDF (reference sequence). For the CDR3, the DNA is TGTGCCACCAGCAGAGGTTTGGGTAGTTCAGGTGACGAAAAACTGTTTTTT. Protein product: CATSRGLGSSGDEKLFF. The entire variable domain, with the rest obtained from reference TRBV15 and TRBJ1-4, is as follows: DAMVIQNPRYQVTQFGKPVTLSCSQTLNHNVMYWYQQKSSQAPKLLFHYYDKDFNNEADTPDNFQSRRPNTSFCFLDIRSPGLGDTAMYLCATSRGLGSSGDEKLFFGSGTQLSVL.